The clone carrying this T cell receptor beta chain was seen many times. This specimen comes from a study of spatial heterogeneity in lung cancer. The wider study: Samples were donated by 72 untreated early-stage non-small cell lung cancer patients. Where present, follow-up PBMC were sequenced a median of about 2 years after resection.

TCRdb itself ran the 5' RACE reads through MiXCR, one entry per CDR3 protein. The sample has 40,000 or so distinct CDR3 sequences, roughly a tenth seen once. Time point in this sample: blood at routine non-recurrence follow-up after resection. Without sorting, whole RNA was sequenced from tumor, nontumor lung or frozen PBMC. This CDR3 spans 17 amino acids. The germline V gene has CDR1 SGHNT and CDR2 YENEEA. V was shortened by 5 bases and J by 0 bases, with 16 bases between the two germline ends. The chain is built from TRBV11-3 and TRBJ2-2; D is tentatively TRBD1 or TRBD2 (5 bases each). The TCR sequence derives from a female donor with early-stage non-small cell lung cancer. The input for sequencing was PBMCs, taken at follow-up. The CDR3 sequence: CASSRDVGPANTGELFF. As DNA, the CDR3 is TGTGCCAGCAGCCGGGACGTCGGACCCGCGAACACCGGGGAGCTGTTTTTT.